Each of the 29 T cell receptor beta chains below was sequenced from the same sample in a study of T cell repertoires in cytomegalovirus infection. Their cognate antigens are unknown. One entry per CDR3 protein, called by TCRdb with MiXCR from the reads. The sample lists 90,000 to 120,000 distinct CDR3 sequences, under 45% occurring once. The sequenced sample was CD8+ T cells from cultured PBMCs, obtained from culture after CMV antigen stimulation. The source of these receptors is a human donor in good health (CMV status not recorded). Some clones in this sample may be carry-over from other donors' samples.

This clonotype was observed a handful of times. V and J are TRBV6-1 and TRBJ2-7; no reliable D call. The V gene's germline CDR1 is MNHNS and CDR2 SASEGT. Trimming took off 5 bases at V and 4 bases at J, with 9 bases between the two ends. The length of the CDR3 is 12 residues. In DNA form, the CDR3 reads TGTGCCAGCAGTTACCCTAAATACGAGCAGTACTTC. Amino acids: CASSYPKYEQYF.

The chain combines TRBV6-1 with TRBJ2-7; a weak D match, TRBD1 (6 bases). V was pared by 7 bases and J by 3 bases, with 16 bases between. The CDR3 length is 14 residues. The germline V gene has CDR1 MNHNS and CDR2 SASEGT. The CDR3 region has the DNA TGTGCCAGCACTAACACAGGGTTTCACTACGAGCAGTACTTC. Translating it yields CASTNTGFHYEQYF.

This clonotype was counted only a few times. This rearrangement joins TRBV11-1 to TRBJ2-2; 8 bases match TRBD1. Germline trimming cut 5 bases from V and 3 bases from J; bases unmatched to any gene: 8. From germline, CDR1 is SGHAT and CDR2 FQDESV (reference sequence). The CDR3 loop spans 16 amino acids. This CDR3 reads CASSLHRGFDTGELFF. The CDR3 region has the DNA TGTGCCAGCAGCCTCCACAGGGGGTTCGACACCGGGGAGCTGTTTTTT.

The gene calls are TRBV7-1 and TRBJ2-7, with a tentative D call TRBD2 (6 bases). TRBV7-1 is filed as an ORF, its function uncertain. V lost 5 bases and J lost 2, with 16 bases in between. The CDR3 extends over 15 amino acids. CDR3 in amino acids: CASSEEGLLTYEQYF. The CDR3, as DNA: TGTGCCAGCAGCGAGGAGGGCCTCCTCACCTACGAGCAGTACTTC.

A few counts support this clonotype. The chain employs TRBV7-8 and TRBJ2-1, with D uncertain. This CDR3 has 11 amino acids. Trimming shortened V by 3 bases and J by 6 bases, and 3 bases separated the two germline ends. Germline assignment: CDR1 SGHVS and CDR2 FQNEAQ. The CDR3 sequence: CASSLFNEQFF. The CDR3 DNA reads TGTGCCAGCAGCTTGTTCAATGAGCAGTTCTTC.

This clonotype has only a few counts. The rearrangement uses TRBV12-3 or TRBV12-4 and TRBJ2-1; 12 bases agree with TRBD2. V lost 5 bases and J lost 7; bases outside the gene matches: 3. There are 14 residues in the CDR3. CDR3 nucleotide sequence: TGTGCCAGCAGTCCAGGACTAGCGGGGAATGAGCAGTTCTTC. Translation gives CASSPGLAGNEQFF.

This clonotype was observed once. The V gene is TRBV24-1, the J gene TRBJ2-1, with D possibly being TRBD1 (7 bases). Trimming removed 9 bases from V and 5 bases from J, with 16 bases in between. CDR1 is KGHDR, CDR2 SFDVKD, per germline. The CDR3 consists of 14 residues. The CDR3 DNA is TGTGCCACCGGAGGGGCAGGGGGAGACAATGAGCAGTTCTTC. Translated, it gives CATGGAGGDNEQFF.

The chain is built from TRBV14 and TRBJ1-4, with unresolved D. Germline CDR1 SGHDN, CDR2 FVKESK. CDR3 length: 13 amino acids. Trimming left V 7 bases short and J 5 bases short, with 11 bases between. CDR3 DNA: TGTGCCAGCACGGCATCGGCGAATGAAAAACTGTTTTTT. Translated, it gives CASTASANEKLFF.

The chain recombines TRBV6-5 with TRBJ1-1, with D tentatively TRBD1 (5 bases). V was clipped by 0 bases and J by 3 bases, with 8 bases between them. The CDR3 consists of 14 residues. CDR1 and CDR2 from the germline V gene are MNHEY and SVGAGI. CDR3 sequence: CASSYSMGHTEAFF. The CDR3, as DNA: TGTGCCAGCAGTTACTCGATGGGGCACACTGAAGCTTTCTTT.

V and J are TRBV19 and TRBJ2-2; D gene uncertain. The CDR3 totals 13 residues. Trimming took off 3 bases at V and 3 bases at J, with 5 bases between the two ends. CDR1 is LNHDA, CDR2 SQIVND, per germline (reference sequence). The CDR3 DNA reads TGTGCCAGTAGTATTGGGTACACCGGGGAGCTGTTTTTT. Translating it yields CASSIGYTGELFF. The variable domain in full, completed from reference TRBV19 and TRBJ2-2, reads DGGITQSPKYLFRKEGQNVTLSCEQNLNHDAMYWYRQDPGQGLRLIYYSQIVNDFQKGDIAEGYSVSREKKESFPLTVTSAQKNPTAFYLCASSIGYTGELFFGEGSRLTVL.

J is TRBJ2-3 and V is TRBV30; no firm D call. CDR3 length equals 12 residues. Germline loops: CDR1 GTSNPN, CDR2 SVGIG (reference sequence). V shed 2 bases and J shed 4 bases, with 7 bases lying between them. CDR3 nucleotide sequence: TGTGCCTGGAGTCCCCACCCAGATACGCAGTATTTT. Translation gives CAWSPHPDTQYF.

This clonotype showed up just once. CDR3 sequence reads: CASSPGEGLEAFF. CDR3 in DNA: TGTGCCAGCAGTCCCGGGGAGGGACTGGAAGCTTTCTTT. V is TRBV2 and J is TRBJ1-1; weak D call: TRBD1 (5 bases). This CDR3 has 13 residues. Deletions cut 5 bases from V and 8 bases from J, with 15 bases between. Germline V gives CDR1 SNHLY, CDR2 FYNNEI.

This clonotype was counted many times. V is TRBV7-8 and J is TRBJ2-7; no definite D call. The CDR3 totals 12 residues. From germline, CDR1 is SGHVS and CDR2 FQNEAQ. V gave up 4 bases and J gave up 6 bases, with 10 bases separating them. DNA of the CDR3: TGTGCCAGCAGCTCTATGGCGGCCGAGCAGTACTTC. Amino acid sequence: CASSSMAAEQYF.

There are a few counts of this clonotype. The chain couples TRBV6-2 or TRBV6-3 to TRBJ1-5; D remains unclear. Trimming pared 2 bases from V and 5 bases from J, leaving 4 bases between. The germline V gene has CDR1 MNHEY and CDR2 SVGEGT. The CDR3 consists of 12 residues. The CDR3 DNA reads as TGTGCCAGCAGTTACGGATATCAGCCCCAGCATTTT. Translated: CASSYGYQPQHF.

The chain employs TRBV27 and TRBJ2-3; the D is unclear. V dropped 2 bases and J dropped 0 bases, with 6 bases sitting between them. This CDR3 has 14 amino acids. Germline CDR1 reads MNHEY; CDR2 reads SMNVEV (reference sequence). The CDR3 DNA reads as TGTGCCAGCAGTTTACTGGAGAGCACAGATACGCAGTATTTT. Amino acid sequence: CASSLLESTDTQYF.

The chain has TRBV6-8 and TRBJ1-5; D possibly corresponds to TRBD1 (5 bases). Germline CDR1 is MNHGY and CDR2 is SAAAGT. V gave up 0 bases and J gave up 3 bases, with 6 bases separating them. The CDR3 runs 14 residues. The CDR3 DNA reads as TGTGCCAGCAGTTACTCGACAGCCAATCAGCCCCAGCATTTT. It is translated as CASSYSTANQPQHF.

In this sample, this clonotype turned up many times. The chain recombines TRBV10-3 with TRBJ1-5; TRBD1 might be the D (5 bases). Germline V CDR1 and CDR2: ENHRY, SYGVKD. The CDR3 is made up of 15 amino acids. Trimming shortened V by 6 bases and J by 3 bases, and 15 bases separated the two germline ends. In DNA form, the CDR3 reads TGTGCCATCAGCGCGGGGCCATCCCACAATCAGCCCCAGCATTTT. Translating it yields CAISAGPSHNQPQHF.

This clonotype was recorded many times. The CDR3 region has the DNA TGTGCCAGCAGCTTAGACGTTCCGGGACGCAGAATTGGGACTGAAGCTTTCTTT. Its translation: CASSLDVPGRRIGTEAFF. The V and J genes are TRBV7-2 and TRBJ1-1; possible D gene TRBD1, 5 bases. CDR3 length: 18 residues. CDR1 and CDR2 (germline): SGHTA, FQGNSA. Trimming removed 1 base from V and 5 bases from J, with 23 bases in between. The whole variable domain, remainder taken from reference TRBV7-2 and TRBJ1-1, is GAGVSQSPSNKVTEKGKDVELRCDPISGHTALYWYRQSLGQGLEFLIYFQGNSAPDKSGLPSDRFSAERTGGSVSTLTIQRTQQEDSAVYLCASSLDVPGRRIGTEAFFGQGTRLTVV.

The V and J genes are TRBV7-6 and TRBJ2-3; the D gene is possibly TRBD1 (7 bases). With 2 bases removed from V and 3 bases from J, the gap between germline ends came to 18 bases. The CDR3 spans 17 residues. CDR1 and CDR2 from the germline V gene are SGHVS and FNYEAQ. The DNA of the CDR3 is TGTGCCAGCAGCTTACTTATCCGACAGGGAGGTACAGATACGCAGTATTTT. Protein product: CASSLLIRQGGTDTQYF.

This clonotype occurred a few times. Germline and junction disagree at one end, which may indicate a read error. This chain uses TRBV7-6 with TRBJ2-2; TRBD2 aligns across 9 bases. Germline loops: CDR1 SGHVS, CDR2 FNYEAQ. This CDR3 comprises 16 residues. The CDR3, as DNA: TGTGCCAGCACCTTATCCGCGGGGGGGCTCACCGGGGAGCTGTTTTTT. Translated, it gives CASTLSAGGLTGELFF.

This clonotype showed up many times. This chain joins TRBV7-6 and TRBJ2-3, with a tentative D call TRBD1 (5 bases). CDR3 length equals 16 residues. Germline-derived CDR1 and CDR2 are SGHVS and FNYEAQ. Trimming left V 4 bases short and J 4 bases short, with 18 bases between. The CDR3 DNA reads TGTGCCAGCAGCTCCTTGGGGCAGGGATATTCAGATACGCAGTATTTT. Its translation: CASSSLGQGYSDTQYF.

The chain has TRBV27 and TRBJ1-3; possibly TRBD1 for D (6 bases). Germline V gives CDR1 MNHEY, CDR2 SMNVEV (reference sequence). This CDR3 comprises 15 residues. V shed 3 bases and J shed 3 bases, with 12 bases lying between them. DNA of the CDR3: TGTGCCAGCAGTTTTGGAGGGGGTGGTGGAAACACCATATATTTT. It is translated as CASSFGGGGGNTIYF.

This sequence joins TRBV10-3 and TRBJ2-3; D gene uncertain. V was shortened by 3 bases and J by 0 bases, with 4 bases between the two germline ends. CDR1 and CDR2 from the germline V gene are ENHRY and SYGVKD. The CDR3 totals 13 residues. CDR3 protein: CAISEGSTDTQYF. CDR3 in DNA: TGTGCCATCAGTGAAGGCAGCACAGATACGCAGTATTTT.

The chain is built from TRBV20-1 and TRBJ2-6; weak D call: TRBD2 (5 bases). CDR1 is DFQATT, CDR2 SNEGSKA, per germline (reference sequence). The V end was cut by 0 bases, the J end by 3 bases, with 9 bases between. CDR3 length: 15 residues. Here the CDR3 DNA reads TGCAGTGCTAGAGAATACGGGGATGGGGCCAACGTCCTGACTTTC. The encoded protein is CSAREYGDGANVLTF.

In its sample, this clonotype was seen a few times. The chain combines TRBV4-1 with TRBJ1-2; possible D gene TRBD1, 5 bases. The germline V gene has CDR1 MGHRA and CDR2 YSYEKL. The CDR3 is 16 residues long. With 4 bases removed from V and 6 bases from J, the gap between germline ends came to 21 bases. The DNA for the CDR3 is TGCGCCAGCAGCCCGATTTACAGGTCCCCTATGGATGGCTACACCTTC. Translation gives CASSPIYRSPMDGYTF.

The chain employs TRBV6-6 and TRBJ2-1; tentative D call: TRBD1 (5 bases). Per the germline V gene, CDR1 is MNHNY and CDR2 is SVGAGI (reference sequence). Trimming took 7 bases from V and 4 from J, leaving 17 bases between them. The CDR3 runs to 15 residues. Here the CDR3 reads CASTLVLGPYNEQFF. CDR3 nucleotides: TGTGCCAGCACTCTAGTCTTGGGGCCTTACAATGAGCAGTTCTTC.

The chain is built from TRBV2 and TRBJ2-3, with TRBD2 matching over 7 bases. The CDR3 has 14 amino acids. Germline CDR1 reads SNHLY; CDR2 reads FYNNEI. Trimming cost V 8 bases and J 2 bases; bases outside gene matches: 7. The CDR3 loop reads CASHGRGTTDTQYF. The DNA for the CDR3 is TGTGCCAGCCACGGGCGGGGGACCACAGATACGCAGTATTTT.

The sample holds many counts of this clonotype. CDR3 DNA: TGTGCCAGCAGCCCCCATGGGACAACAACGGGGGAGCAGTACTTC. Protein sequence: CASSPHGTTTGEQYF. This chain uses TRBV7-8 with TRBJ2-7; D possibly corresponds to TRBD1 (6 bases). The V gene's germline CDR1 is SGHVS and CDR2 FQNEAQ. This CDR3 spans 15 amino acids. Trimming removed 5 bases from V and 7 bases from J, with 21 bases in between. Full variable domain (outside the CDR3, taken from reference TRBV7-8 and TRBJ2-7): GAGVSQSPRYKVAKRGQDVALRCDPISGHVSLFWYQQALGQGPEFLTYFQNEAQLDKSGLPSDRFFAERPEGSVSTLKIQRTQQEDSAVYLCASSPHGTTTGEQYFGPGTRLTVT.

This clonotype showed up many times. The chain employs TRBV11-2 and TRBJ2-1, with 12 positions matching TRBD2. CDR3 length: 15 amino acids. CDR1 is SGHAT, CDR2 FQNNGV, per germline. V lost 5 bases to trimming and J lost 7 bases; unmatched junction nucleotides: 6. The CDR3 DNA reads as TGTGCCAGCAGCCTACTAGCGGGGGGACCTAATGAGCAGTTCTTC. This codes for CASSLLAGGPNEQFF. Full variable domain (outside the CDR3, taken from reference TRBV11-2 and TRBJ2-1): EAGVAQSPRYKIIEKRQSVAFWCNPISGHATLYWYQQILGQGPKLLIQFQNNGVVDDSQLPKDRFSAERLKGVDSTLKIQPAKLEDSAVYLCASSLLAGGPNEQFFGPGTRLTVL.